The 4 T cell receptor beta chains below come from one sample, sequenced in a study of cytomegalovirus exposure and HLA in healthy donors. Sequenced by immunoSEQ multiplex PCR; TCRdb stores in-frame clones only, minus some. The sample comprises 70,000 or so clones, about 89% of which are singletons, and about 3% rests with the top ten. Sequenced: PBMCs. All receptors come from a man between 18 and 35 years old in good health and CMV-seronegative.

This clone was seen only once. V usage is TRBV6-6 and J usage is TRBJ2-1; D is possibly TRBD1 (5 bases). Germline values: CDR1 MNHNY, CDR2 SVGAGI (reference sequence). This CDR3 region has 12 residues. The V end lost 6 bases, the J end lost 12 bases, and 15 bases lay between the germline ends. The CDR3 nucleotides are TGTGCCAGCAGCCCCGGGCCCCAGGGGCAGTTCTTC. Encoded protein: CASSPGPQGQFF.

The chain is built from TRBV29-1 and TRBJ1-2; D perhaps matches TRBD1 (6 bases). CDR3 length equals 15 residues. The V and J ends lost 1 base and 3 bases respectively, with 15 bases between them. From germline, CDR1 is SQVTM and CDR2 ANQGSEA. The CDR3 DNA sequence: TGCAGCGTTGAAGTCAGGGGAATTAAGGACTATGGCTACACCTTC. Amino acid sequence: CSVEVRGIKDYGYTF.

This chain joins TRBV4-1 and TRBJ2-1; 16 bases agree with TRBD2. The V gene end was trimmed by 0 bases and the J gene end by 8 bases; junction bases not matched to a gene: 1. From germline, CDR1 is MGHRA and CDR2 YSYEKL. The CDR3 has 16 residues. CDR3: CASSQEGLAGGYEQFF. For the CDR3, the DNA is TGCGCCAGCAGCCAAGAGGGACTAGCGGGAGGGTATGAGCAGTTCTTC.

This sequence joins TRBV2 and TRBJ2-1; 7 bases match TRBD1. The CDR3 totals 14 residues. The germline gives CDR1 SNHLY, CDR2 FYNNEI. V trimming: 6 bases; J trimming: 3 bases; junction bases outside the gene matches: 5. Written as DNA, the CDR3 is TGTGCCAGCAGCAGACAGGGATACTACAATGAGCAGTTCTTC. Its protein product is CASSRQGYYNEQFF.